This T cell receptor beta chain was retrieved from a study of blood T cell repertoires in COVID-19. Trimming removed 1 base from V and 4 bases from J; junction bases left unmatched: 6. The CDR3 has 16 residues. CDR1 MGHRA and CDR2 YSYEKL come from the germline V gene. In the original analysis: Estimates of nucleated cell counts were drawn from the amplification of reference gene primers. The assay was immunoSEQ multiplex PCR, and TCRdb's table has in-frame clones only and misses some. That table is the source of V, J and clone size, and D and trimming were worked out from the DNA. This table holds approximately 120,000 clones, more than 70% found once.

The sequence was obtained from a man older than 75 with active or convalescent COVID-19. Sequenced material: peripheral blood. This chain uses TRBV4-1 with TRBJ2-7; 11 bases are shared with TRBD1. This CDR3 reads CASSQVRGQGAYEQYF. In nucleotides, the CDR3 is TGCGCCAGCAGCCAAGTCCGCGGACAGGGGGCTTACGAGCAGTACTTC.